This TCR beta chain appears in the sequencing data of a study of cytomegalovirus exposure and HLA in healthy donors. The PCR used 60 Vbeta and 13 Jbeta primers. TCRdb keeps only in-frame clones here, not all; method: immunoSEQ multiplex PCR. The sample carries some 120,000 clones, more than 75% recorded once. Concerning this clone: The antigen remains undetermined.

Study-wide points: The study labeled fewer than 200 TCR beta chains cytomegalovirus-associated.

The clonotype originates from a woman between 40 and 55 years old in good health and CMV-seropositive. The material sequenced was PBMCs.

CDR3 protein: CASRGGQGTHGYTF. The DNA of the CDR3 is TGTGCCAGCAGGGGGGGACAGGGGACCCATGGCTACACCTTC. This chain connects TRBV6-1 to TRBJ1-2; 10 positions agree with TRBD1. V dropped 6 bases and J dropped 6; count of bases not matched to a gene: 7. CDR3 length: 14 residues. Germline assignment: CDR1 MNHNS and CDR2 SASEGT.